Sequencing of this T cell receptor (beta chain) was carried out in a study of blood T cell repertoires in COVID-19 (dated by TCRdb to about 2020). Regarding the study in general: The collaborator samples originated in the United States, Italy and Spain and spanned the acute and convalescent phases of COVID-19. Subjects who had been exposed to COVID-19, were actively infected with it, or had recovered from it provided the deeply sampled blood TCRbeta repertoires that made up the dataset. The samples were drawn from the first 160 participants of the ongoing ImmuneRACE study and from some 1,300 subjects provided by 6 global collaborators. The material from the prospective study consisted of cDNA or gDNA derived from T cells, B-cell-depleted T cells, or PBMCs. The repertoires were released in a freely available public database intended as a resource for research on the immune response to SARS-CoV-2. A de-identified subject ID, COVID-19 status, age in years and sex were almost always included in the sample metadata. Where HLA class I and class II types were available, the types were taken from metadata supplied by the sample provider, not from assay-based typing.

V loses 2 bases of germline sequence and J loses 6 bases, and the interval between the two ends is 14 bases. The CDR3 goes from the cysteine to the phenylalanine over 15 residues. The entry retains the CDR3 DNA only, 45 bases that are in frame from base 1. The germline V gene (reference sequence) specifies LNHDA as CDR1 and SQIVND as CDR2. The paper's findings and limits, for the study overall: The quantity of clinical and demographic metadata differed by source and by participant and was supplied without curation.

The table lists this clone with a count of one. It has no known antigen specificity. No base qualities exist here, and no much larger clone lies one base off it. The immunoSEQ Assay, a bias-controlled multiplex PCR, was used to amplify TCRbeta CDR3 regions from genomic DNA. In the source study's methods: The number of nucleated cells in each sample was estimated from the amplification of reference gene primers within the assay. To quantify the absolute abundance of each unique TCRbeta CDR3 rearrangement, sequence reads were collapsed and filtered. Productive Simpson clonality was computed per sample as the square root of Simpson's diversity index over productive rearrangements. TCRdb limited this immuneACCESS table to in-frame rearrangements with V and J called. A share of clones is missing; checked studies link under half to unresolved V genes, and the rest is unexplained. V and J calls and clone size are those listed in that table; D and trimming were worked out from the DNA. The sample records approximately 300,000 clones, roughly 91% of which are singletons. The leading ten clones occupy approximately 1.8% of the sample.

At one collaborating source in Seattle, patients were enrolled during active infection and were followed longitudinally through the course of disease. Collaborating institutions collected whole blood in K2EDTA tubes following their own protocols. For TCRbeta analysis, collaborators shipped samples in one of three forms: frozen whole blood, isolated PBMCs, or DNA extracted from either of those sample types. The V gene is TRBV19 and the J gene is TRBJ2-1, with the D gene call left open. Sequencing was performed on peripheral blood. This clonotype was obtained from a woman aged 25 to 39 with COVID-19, enrolled during active disease. The DNA is as follows: TGTGCCAGTAGTATAAATGATGCGGTACTCAATGAGCAGTTCTTC. It encodes CASSINDAVLNEQFF.